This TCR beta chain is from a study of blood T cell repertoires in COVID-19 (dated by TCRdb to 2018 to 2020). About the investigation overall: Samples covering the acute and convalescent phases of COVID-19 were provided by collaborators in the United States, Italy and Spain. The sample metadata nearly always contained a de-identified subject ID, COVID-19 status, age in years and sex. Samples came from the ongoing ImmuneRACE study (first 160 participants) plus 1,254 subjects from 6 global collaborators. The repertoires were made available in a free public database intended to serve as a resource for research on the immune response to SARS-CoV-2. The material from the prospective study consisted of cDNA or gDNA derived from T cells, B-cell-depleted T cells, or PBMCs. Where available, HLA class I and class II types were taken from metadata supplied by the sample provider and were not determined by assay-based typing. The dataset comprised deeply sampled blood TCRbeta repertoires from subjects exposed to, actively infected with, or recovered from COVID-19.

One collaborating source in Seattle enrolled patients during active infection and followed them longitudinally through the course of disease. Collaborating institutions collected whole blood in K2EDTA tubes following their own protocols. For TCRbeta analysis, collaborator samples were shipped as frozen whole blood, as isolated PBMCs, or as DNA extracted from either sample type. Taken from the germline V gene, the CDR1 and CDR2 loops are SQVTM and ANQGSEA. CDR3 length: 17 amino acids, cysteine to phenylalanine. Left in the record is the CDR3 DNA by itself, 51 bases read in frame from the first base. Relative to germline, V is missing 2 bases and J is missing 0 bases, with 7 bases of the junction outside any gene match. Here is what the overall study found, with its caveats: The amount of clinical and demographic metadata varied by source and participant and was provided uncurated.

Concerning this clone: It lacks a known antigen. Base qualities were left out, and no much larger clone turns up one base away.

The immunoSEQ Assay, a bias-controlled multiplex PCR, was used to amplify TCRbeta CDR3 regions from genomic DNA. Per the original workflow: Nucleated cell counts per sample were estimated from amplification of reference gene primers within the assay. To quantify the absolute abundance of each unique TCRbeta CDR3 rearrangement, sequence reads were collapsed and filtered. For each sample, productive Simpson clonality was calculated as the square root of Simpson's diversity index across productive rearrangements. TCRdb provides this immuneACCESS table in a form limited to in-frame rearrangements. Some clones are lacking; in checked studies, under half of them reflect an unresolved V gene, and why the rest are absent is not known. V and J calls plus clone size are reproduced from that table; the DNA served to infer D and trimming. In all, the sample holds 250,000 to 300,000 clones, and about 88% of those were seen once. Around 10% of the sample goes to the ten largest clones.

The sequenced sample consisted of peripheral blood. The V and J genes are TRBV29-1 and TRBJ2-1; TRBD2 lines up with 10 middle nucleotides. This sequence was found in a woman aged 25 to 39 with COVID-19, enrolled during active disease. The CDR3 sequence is CSVEYGSGRSSYNEQFF. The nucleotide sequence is TGCAGCGTTGAATACGGTAGCGGGAGGAGCTCCTACAATGAGCAGTTCTTC.